Listed here are 9 T cell receptor beta chains from one sample, sequenced in a study of sequential checkpoint blockade in melanoma. Stated treatment: randomized to nivolumab then ipilimumab (arm A) or the reverse (arm B). Clones were sequenced by immunoSEQ multiplex PCR, and TCRdb holds only the in-frame ones, with some missing. Of fewer than 45,000 clones in the sample, 86% are singletons; the top ten hold around 12%. This material consisted of CD8+ T cells sorted from blood (inferred from file names), taken from a patient given nivolumab and ipilimumab in sequence. Receptors originate from a human donor with melanoma.

The rearrangement joins TRBV28 to TRBJ2-7; D unclear. Germline V gene sequence: CDR1 MDHEN, CDR2 SYDVKM. Deletions cut 4 bases from V and 6 bases from J, with 25 bases between. The CDR3 sequence is 17 residues long. CDR3 region: CASSYPRHGPTLLEQYF. DNA of the CDR3: TGTGCCAGCAGTTATCCCCGACACGGCCCCACGCTTCTCGAGCAGTACTTC.

CDR3 region: CASSAGGGTDTQYF. The CDR3 DNA follows: TGTGCCAGCAGCGCCGGGGGGGGCACAGATACGCAGTATTTT. The V and J genes are TRBV9 and TRBJ2-3, with 8 bases that match TRBD2. Germline assignment: CDR1 SGDLS and CDR2 YYNGEE. The V gene end was trimmed by 3 bases and the J gene end by 1 base; junction bases not matched to a gene: 1. This CDR3 contains 14 residues.

CDR3 nucleotides: TGTGCCAGCAGCCCGTGGGGTAGCGGGTCGTACTCCTACAATGAGCAGTTCTTC. As protein: CASSPWGSGSYSYNEQFF. V is TRBV14 and J is TRBJ2-1, with 7 bases aligning to TRBD2. The length of the CDR3 is 18 residues. Germline V gives CDR1 SGHDN, CDR2 FVKESK. Trimming took 4 bases from V and 0 from J; bases not matched to a gene: 12.

CDR3 residues: CASSTGTSLEQYF. CDR3 sequence (DNA): TGTGCCAGCAGCACCGGGACTAGCCTCGAGCAGTACTTC. The V gene is TRBV5-4, the J gene TRBJ2-7; TRBD2 matches at 9 bases. With 4 bases clipped from V and 6 bases from J, the junction kept 5 bases outside the gene matches. From germline, CDR1 is SGHNT and CDR2 YYREEE (reference sequence). CDR3 size: 13 residues.

This clone has only one observation. This chain joins TRBV2 and TRBJ2-3; 14 nucleotides match TRBD2. Germline values: CDR1 SNHLY, CDR2 FYNNEI. The CDR3 covers 18 residues. J was trimmed by 2 bases and V by 3 bases; bases with no gene match: 7. The CDR3 DNA reads TGTGCCAGCAGTGAGACCGGGACTAGCGGGAGCGACACAGATACGCAGTATTTT. Amino acids: CASSETGTSGSDTDTQYF.

The chain links TRBV28 to TRBJ2-7; D perhaps matches TRBD2 (7 bases). There are 17 residues in the CDR3. V lost 4 bases to trimming and J lost 1 base, with 20 bases between them. Germline lookup yields CDR1 MDHEN and CDR2 SYDVKM. The CDR3 DNA reads TGTGCCAGCAGTTCCCCCTACCGGGGGGCGAGATCCTACGAGCAGTACTTC. As protein: CASSSPYRGARSYEQYF.

The V gene is TRBV27, the J gene TRBJ1-5; 9 positions match TRBD1. Unmatched junction bases numbered 4, after V lost 4 bases and J lost 6 bases. Germline loops: CDR1 MNHEY, CDR2 SMNVEV (reference sequence). The CDR3 is 14 amino acids. This CDR3 reads CASSWTGVSQPQHF. The CDR3 DNA follows: TGTGCCAGCAGTTGGACAGGGGTCAGTCAGCCCCAGCATTTT.

This clone was picked up one time. Relative to the germline gene, one junction end is altered; a read error may explain this. The rearrangement joins TRBV9 to TRBJ1-2, with TRBD1 as a possible D gene (5 bases). The CDR3 is 11 amino acids. Germline V lookup: CDR1 SGDLS, CDR2 YYNGEE. The CDR3 protein is CASSAQGRHSF. CDR3 bases: TGTGCCAGCAGCGCCCAGGGCAGACACTCCTTC. The entire variable domain, with the rest obtained from reference TRBV9 and TRBJ1-2, is as follows: DSGVTQTPKHLITATGQRVTLRCSPRSGDLSVYWYQQSLDQGLQFLIQYYNGEERAKGNILERFSAQQFPDLHSELNLSSLELGDSALYFCASSAQGRHSFGSGTRLTVV.

The chain joins TRBV9 to TRBJ1-2; D might be TRBD1 (6 bases). CDR1 and CDR2 (germline): SGDLS, YYNGEE. This CDR3 is built from 15 residues. The V and J ends lost 4 bases and 4 bases respectively, with 17 bases between them. CDR3 sequence reads: CASSPWGGLGYGYTF. In DNA form, the CDR3 reads TGTGCCAGCAGCCCCTGGGGGGGGCTGGGCTATGGCTACACCTTC. The full variable domain, in which reference TRBV9 and TRBJ1-2 provide the parts outside the CDR3, is DSGVTQTPKHLITATGQRVTLRCSPRSGDLSVYWYQQSLDQGLQFLIQYYNGEERAKGNILERFSAQQFPDLHSELNLSSLELGDSALYFCASSPWGGLGYGYTFGSGTRLTVV.